The sequence of this T cell receptor beta chain was determined in a study of prognosis after radiotherapy for stage I lung cancer. With respect to this clonotype: Its antigen is undetermined. A far bigger clonotype differs at one base, so this is likely a read error.

Using two-round multiplex PCR, the authors amplified TCR beta CDR3 from genomic DNA. Gene-specific primers for each TRBV and TRBJ gene drove first-round PCR. TCRdb re-analysed the multiplex PCR reads in MiXCR, keeping a single row per CDR3 protein. The table lists 13,000 to 15,000 distinct CDR3 sequences, around 33% of them singletons. Findings and limits, study-wide: Patients who went on to get distant metastases had lower Shannon entropy after stereotactic body radiation therapy.

Each of two time points yielded approximately 6 milliliters of peripheral venous blood. Here the sequenced sample was PBMCs, taken before or after stereotactic body radiation therapy (not recorded which). The TCR was taken from a donor over 45 with non-small cell lung cancer.

The CDR3 sequence: CDSSELLMGQGPNNEQFF. The CDR3 DNA sequence: TGTGACAGCAGTGAACTTTTAATGGGACAGGGACCCAACAATGAGCAGTTCTTC. J is TRBJ2-1 and V is TRBV6-8; 9 positions agree with TRBD1. The CDR3 runs 18 residues. Germline CDR1 MNHGY, CDR2 SAAAGT.